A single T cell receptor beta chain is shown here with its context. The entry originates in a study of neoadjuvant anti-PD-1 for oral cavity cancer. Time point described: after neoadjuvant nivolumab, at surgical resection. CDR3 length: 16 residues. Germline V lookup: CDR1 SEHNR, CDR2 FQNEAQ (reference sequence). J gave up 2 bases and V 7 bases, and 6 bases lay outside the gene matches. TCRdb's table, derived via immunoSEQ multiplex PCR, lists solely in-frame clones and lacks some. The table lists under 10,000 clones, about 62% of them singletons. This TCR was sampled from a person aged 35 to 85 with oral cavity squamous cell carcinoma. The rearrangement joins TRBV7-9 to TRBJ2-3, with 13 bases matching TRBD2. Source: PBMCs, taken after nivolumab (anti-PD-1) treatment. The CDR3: CASTLGLAGNTDTQYF. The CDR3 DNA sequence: TGTGCCAGCACCTTGGGACTAGCGGGGAACACAGATACGCAGTATTTT.